The present T cell receptor beta chain was sequenced within a study of cytomegalovirus exposure and HLA in healthy donors (TCRdb year 2017). With regard to the full study: An earlier analysis of several hundred of the donors reported roughly 300 Gb of sequence data and 100 million to 130 million unique TCR beta sequences from about 180 million T cells. About 330 gigabases of sequencing data and around 85 million unique TCR sequences made up an early release that covered several hundred HLA-typed donors. The genetic ancestry cluster associated with self-reported Caucasian donors included around four fifths of the roughly 400 genotyped donors. The study was designed to test whether signatures of past pathogen exposure could be identified by cataloging public T cell receptors. The study used immunosequencing to profile the T cell repertoires of more than 650 subjects and linked those repertoires to cytomegalovirus serostatus. Besides the first cohort of roughly 700 subjects, a separate validation cohort made up of roughly 120 different subjects was used. To predict cytomegalovirus infection status, the study combined high-throughput TCR immunosequencing, statistical association of individual TCRs with disease status, and machine learning. In a later analysis, previously published TCR beta repertoires from 670 or so donors were re-analyzed and high-resolution HLA genotyping was added so that TCR occurrence patterns could be studied. Rather than using new phenotypic data, the later analysis identified candidate immune exposures from TCR beta sequences and from how often those sequences occurred across donors. To decide whether each TCR beta V gene segment behaved as functional or pseudogenic, an earlier analysis of nearly 600 of the donors relied on high-throughput TCR beta sequencing. Alongside the repertoire data, information on donor age, sex, ethnicity and CMV serostatus was compiled. A later genetic analysis used genome-wide SNP genotypes for about three fifths of the 666 donors, treating that subset as a discovery cohort. All discovery cohort repertoires had been generated using a single sequencing platform. Both class I and class II loci were covered by HLA typing, at four-digit resolution. Typing coverage varied by locus: roughly 620-640 donors for A, B, C, DRB1 and DQB1; approximately 560 for DQA1; more than 600 for DPA1; 400 to 480 for DPB1. About five DR-DQ haplotypes were handled as single units for association and clustering because linkage in the cohort was strong. Among roughly 400 genotyped donors of the cohort, an average of around 250,000 unique TCR beta nucleotide sequences was sequenced per donor, of which 15% to 20% were non-productive.

Receptor libraries were prepared by the immunoSEQ multiplex PCR assay. For the multiplex PCR, a mixture combining 60 forward primers for TCR Vbeta segments and 13 reverse primers for TCR Jbeta segments was used. A multiplex PCR assay on genomic DNA amplified the CDR3 region of rearranged TCR beta genes. Amplified TCR beta libraries were sequenced as 87-base-pair reads on the Illumina HiSeq System. As for the authors' bioinformatics: A later analysis tallied about 77 million unique TCR beta chains across the 666 repertoires, and around 12 million of those chains were shared by two or more donors. Raw reads were error-corrected and collapsed into unique sequences by a nearest-neighbor algorithm in which closely related sequences were merged to remove PCR and sequencing errors. V, D and J gene segments were assigned by aligning CDR3 sequences to IMGT reference sequences. For a sequence to be retained, a match of at least six nucleotides was required to both a V gene segment and a J gene segment. A rearrangement was called productive if the CDR3 had no stop codons and remained in frame with V and J, and every other rearrangement was called non-productive. Following IMGT convention, CDR3 was defined as the stretch from the second conserved V-encoded cysteine up to the conserved J-encoded phenylalanine. The earlier analysis of 450 to 750 of the donors excluded any sequence lacking an unambiguous match to a single V gene segment. An earlier analysis of a few hundred of the donors called V segments functional above 56.7% productive rearrangements and segregating when the between-donor standard deviation exceeded 5%. A statistical classification framework was built for diagnosing cytomegalovirus status from the catalog of TCR beta chain sequences. In a later analysis, V and J genes were assigned by comparing TCR nucleotide sequences against IMGT/GENE-DB human TR gene sequences. In a later analysis, CDR3 sequences and most-parsimonious VDJ recombination scenarios were assigned using the TCRdist pipeline. In a later analysis, each TCR beta chain was defined by its CDR3 amino acid sequence together with its V-gene family, and reads without a unique V-gene family were excluded. As a way to deal with suspected cross-contamination and a sequencing artifact, a later analysis dropped approximately 570 nucleotide sequences that were highly shared and had low generation probability. For each public chain, a later analysis derived a clonal expansion index from normalized ranks of inferred template counts within each repertoire. A later analysis computed generation probabilities with a VDJ recombination model fitted to out-of-frame rearrangements, and checked the results against IGoR. In a later analysis, hypergeometric tests were used to score TCR-TCR, TCR-HLA and TCR-CMV co-occurrence, with a repertoire-size bias correction applied to TCR pairs. To estimate false discovery rates, a later analysis permuted the HLA or CMV assignments 20 times. A later analysis grouped co-occurring TCRs with DBSCAN, adding TCRdist sequence similarity when clustering within HLA-allele-positive subsets. Repertoires with fewer than 30,000 or more than 120,000 public chains, plus five repertoires with anomalous nucleotide sharing, were excluded from co-occurrence clustering. Held by TCRdb, this immuneACCESS table contains in-frame sequences only and omits some clones. Under half of the omission traces to an unresolved V gene where checked; the cause of the rest is unknown. V, J and clone size are taken as reported in that table, and D and trimming were inferred from the DNA itself. This sample gives roughly 140,000 clones in total; about four fifths of them show up just once. Approximately 6.1% of the sample lies in the top ten.

The cohort consisted of fewer than 700 healthy bone marrow donors. At the time of sampling, every cohort member was nominally healthy, though immune exposures that went unrecorded were likely present. The donor was CMV seropositive and belonged to the group of 250 to 300 seropositive cohort members. A peripheral blood sample was collected from each donor, and TCR beta sequencing was performed on peripheral blood mononuclear cells. Genomic DNA was extracted from the blood cell samples with the Qiagen DNeasy Blood Extraction Kit. On this clone: Its antigen remains undetermined. Base quality data are lacking; no much larger clone is found one base away.

Paper-wide results and their limitations: In vitro tests confirmed that a few of the cytomegalovirus-associated TCR beta chains recognize cytomegalovirus antigens. Only TCR beta chains were sequenced in this cohort, and the absence of alpha or paired-chain data limited detectable features. Correlated functional status among segregating V segments might be attributable to linkage disequilibrium, but an unknown experimental factor could not be ruled out. In a later analysis, more than 15,000 TCR beta sequences were associated with specific HLA alleles at a false discovery rate of 0.05. In the study, 150 to 200 TCR beta chains were listed as associated with cytomegalovirus. A later analysis found that TCR association rates varied across HLA loci, with DRB1 alleles showing the most associated TCRs and HLA-C alleles the fewest. According to a later analysis, most CMV-associated TCR beta chains appeared to be HLA-restricted, and the HLA associations seemed to be driven largely by CMV exposure. In a later analysis, HLA-associated TCR beta chains showed more clonal expansion and lower generation probabilities than non-associated chains that were equally common. A later genetic analysis associated a missense DCLRE1C variant with V-gene and J-gene trimming of TCR beta chains, and an independent cohort replicated the association. Assigning TCR associations to individual alleles was difficult when HLA alleles, especially DR and DQ, strongly co-occurred. The classifier was reported to diagnose cytomegalovirus status with high specificity and sensitivity in both the original and validation cohorts. The only immune exposure information available for the cohort was CMV serostatus. An earlier analysis of some 590 of the donors showed that most TCR beta V segments appeared in productive rearrangements either about 87% or about 30% of the time, which broadly matched IMGT annotations. A further reported finding was that TCR beta sequences accurately predicted the HLA-A and HLA-B alleles for most subjects in the first cohort. According to a later genetic analysis, donors in an Asian-associated ancestry cluster had fewer N-insertions in productive TCRs than the approximately 690-donor mean. About 17 rarely observed V segments, including chromosome 9 orphons, were excluded from the earlier analysis of just under 600 of the donors because counts were too low. Across donors, most TCR sequences were observed very rarely, whereas some public TCRs were present in many individuals. In a later analysis, several top co-occurrence clusters were reported to appear linked to parvovirus B19, influenza, CMV and Epstein-Barr virus. Because HLA typing was missing for some donors at each locus, association tests included only the typed subset. The presence/absence analyses assumed that sequencing depth was roughly uniform across donors, and that assumption may not be true. The authors suggested that the approach could potentially be generalized to other disease states and immunological phenotypes. A group of highly shared sequence variants was considered likely to be a technical artifact of the sequencing pipeline.

The sample taken for sequencing was PBMCs. The clonotype was recovered from a man in his thirties or forties in good health and CMV-seropositive.

The CDR3 corresponds to CASSPLERSYEQYF. Here is the DNA: TGTGCCAGCTCACCCCTGGAGAGGTCCTACGAGCAGTACTTC. The rearrangement combines TRBV18 with TRBJ2-7; the D gene cannot be named for sure. CDR1 is given as KGHSH and CDR2 as LQKENI, both from the germline V gene. The CDR3 goes from the cysteine to the phenylalanine over 14 residues. CDR3 DNA only is kept here, 42 bases in frame from base 1. V is reduced by 3 bases and J by 1 base, leaving a spacing of 10 bases between them.